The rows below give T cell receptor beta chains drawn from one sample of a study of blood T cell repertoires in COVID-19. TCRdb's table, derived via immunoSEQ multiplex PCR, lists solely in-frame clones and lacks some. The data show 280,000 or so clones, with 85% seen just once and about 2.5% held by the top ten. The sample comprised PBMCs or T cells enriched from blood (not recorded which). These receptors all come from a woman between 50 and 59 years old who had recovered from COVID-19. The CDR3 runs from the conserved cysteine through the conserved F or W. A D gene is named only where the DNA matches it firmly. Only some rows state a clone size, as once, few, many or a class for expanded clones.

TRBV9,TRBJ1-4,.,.,CASSLGLGEKLFF,TGTGCCAGCAGTCTAGGACTTGGGGAAAAACTGTTTTTT
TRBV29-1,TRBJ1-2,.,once,CSVETDTTILGYTF,TGCAGCGTTGAGACGGACACAACCATACTGGGCTACACCTTC
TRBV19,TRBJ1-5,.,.,CASSITSYGSNQPQHF,TGTGCCAGTAGTATAACGTCCTACGGGAGCAATCAGCCCCAGCATTTT
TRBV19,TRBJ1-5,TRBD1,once,CASKDRDLNQPQHF,TGTGCCAGTAAGGACAGGGACCTCAATCAGCCCCAGCATTTT
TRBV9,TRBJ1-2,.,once,CASSPRGGDGYGYTF,TGTGCCAGCAGCCCTCGGGGAGGGGACGGCTATGGCTACACCTTC
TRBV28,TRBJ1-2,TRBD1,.,CASSSSGTGSSLYGYTF,TGTGCCAGCAGTTCCTCCGGGACAGGGTCCTCTCTCTATGGCTACACCTTC
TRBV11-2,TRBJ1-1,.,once,CASSLDKSTEAFF,TGTGCCAGCAGCTTAGATAAATCGACTGAAGCTTTCTTT
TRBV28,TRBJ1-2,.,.,CASTRWEDNYGYTF,TGTGCCAGCACCCGTTGGGAGGACAACTATGGCTACACCTTC
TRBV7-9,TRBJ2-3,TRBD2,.,CASSFVAGVGGTDTQYF,TGTGCCAGCAGCTTCGTAGCGGGAGTAGGCGGCACAGATACGCAGTATTTT
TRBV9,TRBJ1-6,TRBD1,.,CASSALDRANSPLHF,TGTGCCAGCAGCGCCCTGGACAGGGCTAATTCACCCCTCCACTTT
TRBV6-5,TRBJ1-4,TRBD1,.,CASSRGDSRNEKLFF,TGTGCCAGCAGTCGAGGGGACAGCCGTAATGAAAAACTGTTTTTT
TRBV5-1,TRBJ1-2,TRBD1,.,CASSAQTGEGYGYTF,TGCGCCAGCAGCGCTCAGACAGGGGAGGGATATGGCTACACCTTC
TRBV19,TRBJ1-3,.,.,CASSRRQDSSGNTIYF,TGTGCCAGTAGTAGACGACAGGATTCGTCTGGAAACACCATATATTTT
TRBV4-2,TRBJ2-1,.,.,CASSQGMGAEHNEQFF,TGTGCCAGCAGCCAAGGGATGGGCGCAGAACACAATGAGCAGTTCTTC
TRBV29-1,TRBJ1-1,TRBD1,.,CSSGTGVTEAFF,TGCAGCAGCGGGACAGGGGTTACTGAAGCTTTCTTT
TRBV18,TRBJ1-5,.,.,CASSPIGSSNQPQHF,TGTGCCAGCTCACCAATAGGGAGCAGCAATCAGCCCCAGCATTTT
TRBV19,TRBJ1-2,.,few,CAGREGTGYTF,TGTGCCGGTCGGGAGGGTACAGGCTACACCTTC
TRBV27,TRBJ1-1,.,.,CASSPQGPWAEAFF,TGTGCCAGCAGTCCACAGGGTCCTTGGGCTGAAGCTTTCTTT
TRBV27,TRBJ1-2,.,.,CASSPRDNNYGYTF,TGTGCCAGCAGTCCAAGGGACAACAACTATGGCTACACCTTC
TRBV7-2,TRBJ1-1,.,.,CASSLDWGGTEAFF,TGTGCCAGCAGCTTAGATTGGGGGGGAACTGAAGCTTTCTTT
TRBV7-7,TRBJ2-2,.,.,CASSLGRGGELFF,TGTGCCAGCAGCTTGGGCAGGGGTGGGGAGCTGTTTTTT
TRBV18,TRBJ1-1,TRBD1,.,CASSLNRGREGEAFF,TGTGCCAGCTCGTTGAACAGGGGGCGCGAAGGTGAAGCTTTCTTT
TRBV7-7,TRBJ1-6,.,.,CASSVGQNSPLHF,TGTGCCAGCAGCGTCGGACAGAATTCACCCCTCCACTTT
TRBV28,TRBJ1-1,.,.,CASSLQQPSIAFF,TGTGCCAGCAGTTTACAACAGCCCTCTATAGCTTTCTTT
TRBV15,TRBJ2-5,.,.,CATSMGGDGETQYF,TGTGCCACCAGCATGGGGGGTGATGGAGAGACCCAGTACTTC
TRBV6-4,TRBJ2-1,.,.,CASSESVGPNEQFF,TGTGCCAGCAGTGAATCGGTCGGTCCGAATGAGCAGTTCTTC
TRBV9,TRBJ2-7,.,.,CASSVALTSEQYF,TGTGCCAGCAGCGTAGCTCTGACTAGCGAGCAGTACTTC
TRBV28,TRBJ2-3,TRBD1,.,CASSLVMPGGSTDTQYF,TGTGCCAGCAGTTTAGTAATGCCAGGGGGTAGCACAGATACGCAGTATTTT
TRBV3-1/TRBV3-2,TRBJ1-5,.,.,CASSQTLEGRQPQHF,TGTGCCAGCAGCCAAACCCTTGAGGGGAGGCAGCCCCAGCATTTT
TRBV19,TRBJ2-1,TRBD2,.,CASSFPLAGVYNEQFF,TGTGCCAGTAGTTTCCCACTAGCGGGAGTATACAATGAGCAGTTCTTC
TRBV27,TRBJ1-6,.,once,CASSSFNSPLHF,TGTGCCAGCAGTTCGTTTAATTCACCCCTCCACTTT
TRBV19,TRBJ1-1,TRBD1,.,CASSIAQGVRNTEAFF,TGTGCCAGTAGTATAGCACAGGGGGTTCGGAACACTGAAGCTTTCTTT
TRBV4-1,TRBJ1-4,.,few,CASSQGQSATNEKLFF,TGCGCCAGCAGCCAAGGGCAGTCTGCAACTAATGAAAAACTGTTTTTT
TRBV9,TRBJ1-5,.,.,CASSVEGGNQPQHF,TGTGCCAGCAGCGTAGAGGGGGGCAATCAGCCCCAGCATTTT
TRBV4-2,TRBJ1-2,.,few,CASSLRPAGERPYGYTF,TGTGCCAGCAGCCTCAGGCCCGCAGGGGAGAGGCCCTATGGCTACACCTTC
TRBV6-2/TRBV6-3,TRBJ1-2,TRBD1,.,CASSYSRDRGGYTF,TGTGCCAGCAGTTACTCTAGGGACAGGGGTGGCTACACCTTC
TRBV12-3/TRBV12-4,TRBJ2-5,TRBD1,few,CASSDRGRETQYF,TGTGCCAGCAGCGACAGGGGGCGAGAGACCCAGTACTTC
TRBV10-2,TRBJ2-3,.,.,CASTVPRGTPGADTQYF,TGCGCCAGCACTGTCCCGCGAGGGACTCCTGGGGCAGATACGCAGTATTTT
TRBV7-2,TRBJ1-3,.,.,CASSPHRTVSGNTIYF,TGTGCCAGCAGCCCCCACCGGACAGTCTCTGGAAACACCATATATTTT
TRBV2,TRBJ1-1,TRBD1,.,CASSGRGQDTEAFF,TGTGCCAGCAGTGGAAGGGGGCAGGACACTGAAGCTTTCTTT
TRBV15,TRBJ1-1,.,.,CATSRAIDTEAFF,TGTGCCACCAGCAGAGCAATAGACACTGAAGCTTTCTTT
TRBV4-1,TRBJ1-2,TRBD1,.,CASSQVFSMSRGDYGYTF,TGCGCCAGCAGCCAAGTGTTTTCGATGTCCAGGGGGGACTATGGCTACACCTTC
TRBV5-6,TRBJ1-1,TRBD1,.,CASSRNTVGGQGGTEAFF,TGTGCCAGCAGTCGTAATACGGTGGGGGGACAGGGAGGAACTGAAGCTTTCTTT
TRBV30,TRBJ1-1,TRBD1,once,CAGTGTEKAFF,TGTGCCGGCACCGGGACAGAGAAAGCTTTCTTT
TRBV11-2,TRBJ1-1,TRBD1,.,CASRRRRGTGGSDTEAFF,TGTGCCAGCAGGAGGCGCCGTGGGACAGGGGGTTCGGACACTGAAGCTTTCTTT
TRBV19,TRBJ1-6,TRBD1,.,CASSAGQGHSPLHF,TGTGCCAGTAGTGCTGGACAGGGTCATTCACCCCTCCACTTT
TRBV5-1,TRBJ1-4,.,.,CASSNTDSSSNEKLFF,TGCGCCAGCAGCAACACTGACAGCTCCTCTAATGAAAAACTGTTTTTT
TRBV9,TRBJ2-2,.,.,CASSVVQGRNTGELFF,TGTGCCAGCAGCGTAGTTCAGGGGCGGAACACCGGGGAGCTGTTTTTT
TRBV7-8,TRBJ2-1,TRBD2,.,CASSLASRAGVEEQFF,TGTGCCAGCAGCTTAGCGTCACGAGCGGGGGTGGAGGAGCAGTTCTTC
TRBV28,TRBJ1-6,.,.,CASTRLGSRNSPLHF,TGTGCCAGCACGCGGTTAGGGAGCCGGAATTCACCCCTCCACTTT
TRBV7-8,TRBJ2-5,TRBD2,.,CASSRLAGGWETQYF,TGTGCCAGCAGCCGACTAGCGGGGGGCTGGGAGACCCAGTACTTC
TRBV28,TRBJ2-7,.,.,CASSFIAYEQYF,TGTGCCAGCAGTTTCATAGCCTACGAGCAGTACTTC
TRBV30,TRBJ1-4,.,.,CAWSVVSTGKKLFF,TGTGCCTGGAGTGTAGTCTCGACAGGCAAAAAACTGTTTTTT
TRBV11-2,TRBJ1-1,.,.,CASSLLNTEAFF,TGTGCCAGCAGCTTACTAAACACTGAAGCTTTCTTT
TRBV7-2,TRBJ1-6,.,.,CASSLRGRGSPLHF,TGTGCCAGCAGTTTAAGGGGCAGGGGTTCACCCCTCCACTTT
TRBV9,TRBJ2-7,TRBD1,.,CASSAGTGGDEQYF,TGTGCCAGCAGCGCCGGGACAGGAGGGGACGAGCAGTACTTC
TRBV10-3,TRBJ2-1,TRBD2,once,CAIRTSGASYNEQFF,TGTGCCATCCGGACTAGCGGGGCCTCCTACAATGAGCAGTTCTTC